The 20 T cell receptor beta chains below were found in one sample sequenced in a study of blood T cell repertoires in COVID-19. Profiled with immunoSEQ multiplex PCR; TCRdb holds only in-frame clones, not every one. The table records fewer than 450,000 clones, more than 70% of them present only once. What was sequenced was PBMCs or T cells enriched from blood (not recorded which). The receptor source for this set is a woman aged 18-30 years who had recovered from COVID-19.

The J gene is TRBJ1-6, the V gene TRBV9; 7 bases are a match to TRBD1. This CDR3 is 19 amino acids long. The germline gives CDR1 SGDLS, CDR2 YYNGEE. With V trimmed by 3 bases and J by 1 base, 13 bases remained unmatched. CDR3 protein: CASSDNRGGLRSYNSPLHF. Here the CDR3 DNA reads TGTGCCAGCAGCGATAACAGGGGAGGCTTACGATCCTATAATTCACCCCTCCACTTT.

The chain couples TRBV6-5 to TRBJ2-5, with 7 bases matching TRBD1. The CDR3 sequence is 15 residues long. The germline V gene has CDR1 MNHEY and CDR2 SVGAGI. V was pared by 4 bases and J by 4 bases, with 9 bases of the junction left unmatched. The CDR3 nucleotides are TGTGCCAGCAGTTCCACGGGACAGTTGGGAGAGACCCAGTACTTC. Protein product: CASSSTGQLGETQYF.

The DNA of the CDR3 is TGTGCCACCAGCCTTAGGGGGTCTAACTATGGCTACACCTTC. Translation: CATSLRGSNYGYTF. V is TRBV27 and J is TRBJ1-2, with D tentatively TRBD1 (6 bases). This CDR3 comprises 14 residues. Germline V gene lookup returns CDR1 MNHEY and CDR2 SMNVEV (reference sequence). V was clipped by 10 bases and J by 0 bases, with 15 bases between them.

This clone appeared once. J is TRBJ2-5 and V is TRBV27; 8 bases are shared with TRBD2. Germline V gives CDR1 MNHEY, CDR2 SMNVEV (reference sequence). The CDR3 extends over 17 amino acids. J gave up 5 bases and V 4 bases, and 15 bases lay outside the gene matches. The CDR3 bases are TGTGCCAGCAGTTCCGGACCCTTAGCGGGGTACAGGGAGACCCAGTACTTC. It yields the protein CASSSGPLAGYRETQYF.

The J gene is TRBJ1-1, the V gene TRBV18, with unresolved D. V lost 5 bases, J lost 1 base, and 8 bases lay in between. CDR3 length: 13 residues. Germline V gene data show CDR1 as KGHSH and CDR2 as LQKENI. The CDR3 protein is CASSTERNTEAFF. Written as DNA, the CDR3 is TGTGCCAGCTCAACAGAACGGAACACTGAAGCTTTCTTT.

The rearrangement uses TRBV2 and TRBJ2-3; TRBD2 matches at 13 bases. Trimming at V came to 8 bases and at J to 2 bases, leaving 7 bases not matched to a gene. Germline loops: CDR1 SNHLY, CDR2 FYNNEI. The CDR3 covers 16 residues. CDR3 sequence (DNA): TGTGCCAGCGGGACTAGCGGGGCGTTTTACACAGATACGCAGTATTTT. Residues: CASGTSGAFYTDTQYF.

The chain uses TRBV14 and TRBJ1-1, with TRBD1 identical over 7 bases. Germline-derived CDR1 and CDR2 are SGHDN and FVKESK. The junction had 4 bases not matched to a gene; V was cut back by 3 bases and J by 3 bases. This CDR3 has 14 residues. CDR3 DNA: TGTGCCAGCAGCCAGGACACAGGGGACACTGAAGCTTTCTTT. This sequence encodes CASSQDTGDTEAFF.

The chain joins TRBV24-1 to TRBJ2-7, with 9 nucleotides matching TRBD1. J was trimmed by 4 bases and V by 0 bases; bases with no gene match: 3. The CDR3 extends over 15 amino acids. The germline gives CDR1 KGHDR, CDR2 SFDVKD. In DNA form, the CDR3 reads TGTGCCACCAGTGATTTGAGGGACAGGGATTACGAGCAGTACTTC. Translating gives CATSDLRDRDYEQYF.

The chain is built from TRBV7-2 and TRBJ1-2; a weak D match, TRBD1 (6 bases). The CDR3 totals 16 residues. The V gene lost 2 bases and the J gene lost 4 bases, with 17 bases spanning the gap. Germline assignment: CDR1 SGHTA and CDR2 FQGNSA. The CDR3: CASSLFYREMSYGYTF. The CDR3 DNA reads TGTGCCAGCAGCTTATTTTACAGGGAAATGAGCTATGGCTACACCTTC.

This clone was counted between two and nine times. The V call is TRBV6-5, the J call TRBJ1-4; the D gene is possibly TRBD1 (5 bases). The V end was cut by 4 bases, the J end by 6 bases, with 12 bases between. There are 14 residues in the CDR3. Germline loops: CDR1 MNHEY, CDR2 SVGAGI. DNA of the CDR3: TGTGCCAGCAGTTCCAGGGTTTCTTATGAAAAACTGTTTTTT. Encoded protein: CASSSRVSYEKLFF.

Details on this clone: This same CDR3 is encoded by further DNA sequences in the sample. The rearrangement joins TRBV4-3 to TRBJ2-1, with D possibly being TRBD1 (7 bases). The germline V and J ends were trimmed by 0 bases and 5 bases, with 8 bases remaining between them. The CDR3 has 14 amino acids. Germline V CDR1 and CDR2: LGHNA, YSLEER. The CDR3 bases are TGCGCCAGCAGCCAAGACAGGGGGGACAATGAGCAGTTCTTC. Its protein product is CASSQDRGDNEQFF.

This clone showed up just once. The genes are TRBV9 and TRBJ2-3; tentatively, D is TRBD1 (5 bases). The CDR3 sequence is 15 residues long. Trimming shortened V by 0 bases and J by 1 base, and 9 bases separated the two germline ends. In germline, CDR1 is SGDLS, CDR2 YYNGEE. CDR3 DNA sequence: TGTGCCAGCAGCGTAGTTGGCAGGGGCACAGATACGCAGTATTTT. This gives the protein CASSVVGRGTDTQYF.

The chain joins TRBV5-1 to TRBJ1-1, with 7 bases matching TRBD1. V shed 3 bases, J shed 3 bases, and the junction held 8 bases outside the gene matches. Germline CDR1 reads SGHRS; CDR2 reads YFSETQ. The length of the CDR3 is 15 residues. CDR3 residues: CASSWGPTGDTEAFF. CDR3 nucleotides: TGCGCCAGCAGCTGGGGTCCTACAGGGGACACTGAAGCTTTCTTT.

The CDR3 nucleotides read TGTGCCAGCAGTTACTCGTTAGGGGGGACAGGGGACGAGCAGTACTTC. Amino acids: CASSYSLGGTGDEQYF. The chain links TRBV6-5 to TRBJ2-7; 10 positions match TRBD1. V lost 0 bases and J lost 5; bases outside the gene matches: 7. CDR1 and CDR2 (germline): MNHEY, SVGAGI. The CDR3 runs 16 residues.

The CDR3 loop reads CSVDYIGRGVQETQYF. Here the CDR3 DNA reads TGCAGCGTTGATTATATTGGCCGGGGGGTTCAAGAGACCCAGTACTTC. The J gene is TRBJ2-5, the V gene TRBV29-1, with 7 nucleotides matching TRBD2. The V segment lost 3 bases and the J segment 2 bases; nucleotides outside the gene matches: 12. The CDR3 length is 16 residues. The germline CDR1 and CDR2 sequences are SQVTM and ANQGSEA.

The V and J genes are TRBV5-1 and TRBJ2-2, with D hard to call. Per germline, CDR1 SGHRS and CDR2 YFSETQ. V was trimmed by 4 bases and J by 7 bases, leaving 11 bases between them. The CDR3 contains 13 residues. The CDR3 sequence is CASSRVSNGELFF. The DNA of the CDR3 is TGCGCCAGCAGCCGGGTCTCCAACGGGGAGCTGTTTTTT.

The chain links TRBV27 to TRBJ2-5; 7 bases agree with TRBD1. CDR1 and CDR2 (germline): MNHEY, SMNVEV (reference sequence). The CDR3 loop spans 14 amino acids. Trimming cost V 5 bases and J 5 bases; bases outside gene matches: 8. CDR3 DNA: TGTGCCAGCAGTCTTCGGACAGGTGGGGAGACCCAGTACTTC. This gives the protein CASSLRTGGETQYF.

This rearrangement joins TRBV18 to TRBJ1-5; D not resolved. The CDR3 covers 13 residues. Germline-derived CDR1 and CDR2 are KGHSH and LQKENI. Trimming removed 3 bases from V and 9 bases from J, with 12 bases in between. The CDR3 nucleotides read TGTGCCAGCTCACCGGGGAGCTCGGGGCCCCAGCATTTT. Translated, it gives CASSPGSSGPQHF.

V gene TRBV24-1 combines with J gene TRBJ1-1; TRBD1 aligns across 9 bases. Germline V gives CDR1 KGHDR, CDR2 SFDVKD. Trimming cost V 10 bases and J 4 bases; bases outside gene matches: 6. The CDR3 consists of 13 residues. The CDR3 here is CATRDRVGTEAFF. CDR3 bases: TGTGCCACAAGGGACAGGGTGGGCACTGAAGCTTTCTTT.

This clone was observed a few times. This chain joins TRBV28 and TRBJ1-2, with D maybe TRBD1 (5 bases). From germline, CDR1 is MDHEN and CDR2 SYDVKM. CDR3 length: 13 residues. Trimming pared 5 bases from V and 7 bases from J, leaving 14 bases between. CDR3 protein: CASSASRGGGYTF. CDR3 coding DNA: TGTGCCAGCAGTGCATCAAGGGGCGGTGGCTACACCTTC.